Shown below are 3 T cell receptor beta chains from a single sample sequenced in a study of shared clonotypes between healthy human individuals. CD45RO negativity and positive selection for CCR7 defined naive CD8 cells, a population that excluded terminally differentiated effector memory CD45RA+ cells. Sequenced by immunoSEQ multiplex PCR; TCRdb stores in-frame clones only, minus some. The sample carries about 2.1 million clones, 80% to 95% recorded once. The source material was naive CD8+ T cells from PBMCs. These TCRs come from a man between 18 and 29 years old in good health. Some clones in this sample may be carry-over from other donors' samples.

The chain uses TRBV28 and TRBJ2-2, with unresolved D. CDR3 length equals 13 residues. CDR1 is MDHEN, CDR2 SYDVKM, per germline. Trimming left V 11 bases short and J 0 bases short, with 10 bases between. DNA of the CDR3: TGTGCCTCGTGCAGTACGAACACCGGGGAGCTGTTTTTT. This encodes CASCSTNTGELFF. Supplemented by reference TRBV28 and TRBJ2-2, the full variable domain reads DVKVTQSSRYLVKRTGEKVFLECVQDMDHENMFWYRQDPGLGLRLIYFSYDVKMKEKGDIPEGYSVSREKKERFSLILESASTNQTSMYLCASCSTNTGELFFGEGSRLTVL.

The rearrangement uses TRBV6-5 and TRBJ2-1, with TRBD1 matching over 7 bases. Looked up from germline, CDR1 is MNHEY and CDR2 is SVGAGI. Trimming at V came to 6 bases and at J to 8 bases, leaving 10 bases not matched to a gene. The CDR3 runs 14 residues. As DNA, the CDR3 is TGTGCCAGCAGACTAATCGAGGGGGCCGATGAGCAGTTCTTC. Protein sequence: CASRLIEGADEQFF.

This clone has a single count. V usage is TRBV27 and J usage is TRBJ1-2; 10 bases agree with TRBD1. The CDR3 is made up of 13 amino acids. Germline trimming cut 6 bases from V and 5 bases from J; bases unmatched to any gene: 3. The V gene's germline CDR1 is MNHEY and CDR2 SMNVEV (reference sequence). The CDR3 region has the DNA TGTGCCAGCAGGACAGGGGGCATGTATGGCTACACCTTC. Protein product: CASRTGGMYGYTF.